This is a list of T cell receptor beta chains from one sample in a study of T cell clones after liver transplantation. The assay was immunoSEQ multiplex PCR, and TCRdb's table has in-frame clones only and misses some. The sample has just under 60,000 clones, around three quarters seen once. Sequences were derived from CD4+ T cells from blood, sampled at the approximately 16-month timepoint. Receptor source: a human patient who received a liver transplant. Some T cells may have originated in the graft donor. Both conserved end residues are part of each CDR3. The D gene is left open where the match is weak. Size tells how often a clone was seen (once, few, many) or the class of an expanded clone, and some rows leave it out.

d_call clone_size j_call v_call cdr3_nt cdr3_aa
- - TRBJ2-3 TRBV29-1 TGCAGCGTTCTCTGGGCTCGCACAGATACGCAGTATTTT CSVLWARTDTQYF
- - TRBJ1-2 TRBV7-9 TGTGCCAGCAGCACAACCACCAGGGATCACTATGGCTACACCTTC CASSTTTRDHYGYTF
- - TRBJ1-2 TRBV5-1 TGCGCCAGCAGCTTGGCCGGGGTTAGGACCTCCCAGGGCTATGGCTACACCTTC CASSLAGVRTSQGYGYTF
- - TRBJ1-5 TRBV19 TGTGCCAGTAGTATACGGGGGGACGGCAATCAGCCCCAGCATTTT CASSIRGDGNQPQHF
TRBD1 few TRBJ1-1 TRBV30 TGTGCCTGGACTACGGGACAGGGGGCGACTGAAGCTTTCTTT CAWTTGQGATEAFF
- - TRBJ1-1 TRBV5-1 TGCGCCAGCAGCTCCGTTGGAGAGGGTCAAACTGAAGCTTTCTTT CASSSVGEGQTEAFF
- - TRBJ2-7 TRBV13 TGTGCCAGCAGCCACGGCGATAACTACGAGCAGTACTTC CASSHGDNYEQYF
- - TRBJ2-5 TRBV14 TGTGCCAGCAGCCAAGATACGAGGGGGGGCCAAGAGACCCAGTACTTC CASSQDTRGGQETQYF
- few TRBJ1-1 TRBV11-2 TGTGCCAGCAGCTTCTCCAGACGGAACACTGAAGCTTTCTTT CASSFSRRNTEAFF
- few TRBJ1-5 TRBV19 TGTGCCAGTAGTGCCCAATTCTCGTTTGGCAATCAGCCCCAGCATTTT CASSAQFSFGNQPQHF
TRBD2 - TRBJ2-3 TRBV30 TGTGCCTGGAGTCCCGGGACTAGTTCAGATACGCAGTATTTT CAWSPGTSSDTQYF
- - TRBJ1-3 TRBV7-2 TGTGCCAGCAGCTCGCAGTCTGCGATAGGAAACACCATATATTTT CASSSQSAIGNTIYF
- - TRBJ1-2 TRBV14 TGTGCCAGCAGCCACAGGGGTAACTATGGCTACACCTTC CASSHRGNYGYTF
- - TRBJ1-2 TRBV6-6 TGTGCCAGCAGACGCGACCGAAACTATGGCTACACCTTC CASRRDRNYGYTF
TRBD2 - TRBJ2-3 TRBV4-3 TGCGCCAGCAGCCCGACTAGCGGGAGAGTCGATACGCAGTATTTT CASSPTSGRVDTQYF
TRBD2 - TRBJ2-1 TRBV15 TGTGCCACCAGCAGAGACCAACTAGCGGCATACAATGAGCAGTTCTTC CATSRDQLAAYNEQFF
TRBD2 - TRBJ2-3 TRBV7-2 TGTGCCAGCAGCCGGAAGACGGGATTGGCGGGGGAGACCACAGATACGCAGTATTTT CASSRKTGLAGETTDTQYF
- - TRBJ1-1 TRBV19 TGTGCCAGTAGTATAGTGGGGAACCGGGGCACTGAAGCTTTCTTT CASSIVGNRGTEAFF
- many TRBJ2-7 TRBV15 TGTGCCACCAGCCGCGATTTCTCCTACGAGCAGTACTTC CATSRDFSYEQYF
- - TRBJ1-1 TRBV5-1 TGCGCCAGCAGCTTGCTTCGGGGACGCACTGAAGCTTTCTTT CASSLLRGRTEAFF
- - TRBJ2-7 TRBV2 TGTGCCAGCGGAGGACTCTTCTCCTACGAGCAGTACTTC CASGGLFSYEQYF
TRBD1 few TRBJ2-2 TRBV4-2 TGTGCCAGCAGCCAAGCCGGTGGACAGGGAACCGGGGAGCTGTTTTTT CASSQAGGQGTGELFF
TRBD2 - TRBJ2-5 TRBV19 TGTGCCAGTAGTATAGGGGGGCTAGCGGGGCAAGAGACCCAGTACTTC CASSIGGLAGQETQYF
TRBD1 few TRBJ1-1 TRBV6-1 TGTGCCAGCATACGGACAGGGGGAGACACTGAAGCTTTCTTT CASIRTGGDTEAFF
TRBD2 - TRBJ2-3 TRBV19 TGTGCCAGTAGTACGGTACAGGGGACTAGCGTCACAGATACGCAGTATTTT CASSTVQGTSVTDTQYF
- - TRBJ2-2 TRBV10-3 TGTGCCACCCTCCCTGCAGGGGGGGACACCGGGGAGCTGTTTTTT CATLPAGGDTGELFF
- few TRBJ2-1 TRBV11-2 TGTGCCAGCAGACACGAGGGGCTAGGGCAGTTCTTC CASRHEGLGQFF
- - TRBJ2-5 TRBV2 TGTGCCAGCAGTGTCCAAGAGACCCAGTACTTC CASSVQETQYF